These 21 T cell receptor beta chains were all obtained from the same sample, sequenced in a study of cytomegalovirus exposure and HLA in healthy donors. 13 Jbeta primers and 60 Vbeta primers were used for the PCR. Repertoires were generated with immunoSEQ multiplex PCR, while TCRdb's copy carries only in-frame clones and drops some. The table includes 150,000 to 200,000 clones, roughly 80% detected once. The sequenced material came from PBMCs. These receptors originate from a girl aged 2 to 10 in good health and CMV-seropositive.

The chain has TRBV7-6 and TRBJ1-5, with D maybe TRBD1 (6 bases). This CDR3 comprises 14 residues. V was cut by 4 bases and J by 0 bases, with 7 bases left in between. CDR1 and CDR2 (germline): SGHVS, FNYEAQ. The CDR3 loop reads CASSSDSSNQPQHF. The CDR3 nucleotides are TGTGCCAGCAGCTCGGACAGTAGCAATCAGCCCCAGCATTTT.

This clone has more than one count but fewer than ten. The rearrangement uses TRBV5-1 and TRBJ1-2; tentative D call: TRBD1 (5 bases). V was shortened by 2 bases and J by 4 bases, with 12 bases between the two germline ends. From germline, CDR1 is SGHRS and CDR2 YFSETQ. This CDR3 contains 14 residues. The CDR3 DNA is TGCGCCAGCAGCTTAAATTCGGGGGGCTATGGCTACACCTTC. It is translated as CASSLNSGGYGYTF.

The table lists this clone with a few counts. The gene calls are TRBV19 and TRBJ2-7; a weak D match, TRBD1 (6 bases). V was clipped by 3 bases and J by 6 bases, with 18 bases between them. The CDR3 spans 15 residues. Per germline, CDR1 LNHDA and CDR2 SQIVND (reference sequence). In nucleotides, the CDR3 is TGTGCCAGTAGTATGACGGGACACCTACTCGGCGAGCAGTACTTC. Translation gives CASSMTGHLLGEQYF.

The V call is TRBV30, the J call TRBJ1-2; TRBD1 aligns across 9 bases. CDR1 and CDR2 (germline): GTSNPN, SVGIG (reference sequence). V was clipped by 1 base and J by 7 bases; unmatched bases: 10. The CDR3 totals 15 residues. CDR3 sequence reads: CAWSGDRAHPGGYTF. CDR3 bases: TGTGCCTGGAGTGGGGACAGGGCCCATCCGGGTGGCTACACCTTC.

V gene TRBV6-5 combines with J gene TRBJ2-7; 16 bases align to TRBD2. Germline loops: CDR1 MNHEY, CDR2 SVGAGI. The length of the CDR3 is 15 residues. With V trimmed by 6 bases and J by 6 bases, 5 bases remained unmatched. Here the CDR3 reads CASREGLAGGREQYF. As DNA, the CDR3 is TGTGCCAGCAGGGAGGGACTAGCGGGAGGGCGCGAGCAGTACTTC.

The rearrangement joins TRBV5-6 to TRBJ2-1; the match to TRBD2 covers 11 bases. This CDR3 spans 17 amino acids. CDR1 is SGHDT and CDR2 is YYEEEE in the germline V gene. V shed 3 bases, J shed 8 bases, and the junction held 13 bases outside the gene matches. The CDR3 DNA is TGTGCCAGCAGCTCCCCGGGACTAGCGGCTGGGGGCGATGAGCAGTTCTTC. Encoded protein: CASSSPGLAAGGDEQFF.

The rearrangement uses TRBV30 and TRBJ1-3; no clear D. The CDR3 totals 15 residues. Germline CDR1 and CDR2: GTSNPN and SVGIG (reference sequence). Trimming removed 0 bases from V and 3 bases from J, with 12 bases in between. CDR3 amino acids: CAWSVRSSSGNTIYF. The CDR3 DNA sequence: TGTGCCTGGAGTGTACGGTCGTCGAGTGGAAACACCATATATTTT.

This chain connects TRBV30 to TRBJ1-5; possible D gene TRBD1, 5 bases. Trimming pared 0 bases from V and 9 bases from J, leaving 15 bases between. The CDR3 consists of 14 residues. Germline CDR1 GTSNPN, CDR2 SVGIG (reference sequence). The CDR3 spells CAWSVGALSRPQHF. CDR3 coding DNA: TGTGCCTGGAGTGTAGGGGCTCTCTCCCGGCCCCAGCATTTT. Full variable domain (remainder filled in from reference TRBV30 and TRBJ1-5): SQTIHQWPATLVQPVGSPLSLECTVEGTSNPNLYWYRQAAGRGLQLLFYSVGIGQISSEVPQNLSASRPQDRQFILSSKKLLLSDSGFYLCAWSVGALSRPQHFGDGTRLSIL.

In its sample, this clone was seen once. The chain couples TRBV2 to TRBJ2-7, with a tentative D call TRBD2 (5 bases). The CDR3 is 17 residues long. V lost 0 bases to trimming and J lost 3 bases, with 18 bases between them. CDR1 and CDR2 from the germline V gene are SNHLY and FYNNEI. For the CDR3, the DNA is TGTGCCAGCAGTGAAGCGCTTGGGGTTTCTAGCCTCTACGAGCAGTACTTC. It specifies CASSEALGVSSLYEQYF.

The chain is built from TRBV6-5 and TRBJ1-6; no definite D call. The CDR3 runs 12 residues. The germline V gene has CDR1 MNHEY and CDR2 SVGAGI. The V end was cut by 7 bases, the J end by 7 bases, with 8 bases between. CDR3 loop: CASTRGNSPLHF. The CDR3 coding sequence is TGTGCCAGCACCCGGGGAAATTCACCCCTCCACTTT.

CDR3 region: CASSWGEDRGNSPLHF. The CDR3, as DNA: TGCGCCAGCAGCTGGGGGGAGGACAGGGGTAATTCACCCCTCCACTTT. V and J are TRBV5-1 and TRBJ1-6; 9 bases line up with TRBD1. After removal of 3 bases from V and 6 bases from J, the junction contained 7 bases not matched to a gene. Germline loops: CDR1 SGHRS, CDR2 YFSETQ. This CDR3 is built from 16 residues.

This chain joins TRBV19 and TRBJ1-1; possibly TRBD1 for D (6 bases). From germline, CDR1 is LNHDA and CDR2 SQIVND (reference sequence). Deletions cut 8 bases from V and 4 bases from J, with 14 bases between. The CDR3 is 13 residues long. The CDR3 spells CASSNTGSTEAFF. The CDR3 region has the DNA TGTGCCAGTTCTAATACAGGGAGCACTGAAGCTTTCTTT.

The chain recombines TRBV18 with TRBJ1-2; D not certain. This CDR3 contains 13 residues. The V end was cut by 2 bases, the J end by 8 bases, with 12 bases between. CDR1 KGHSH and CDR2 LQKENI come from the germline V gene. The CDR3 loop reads CASSPEYGQGYTF. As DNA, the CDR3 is TGTGCCAGCTCACCAGAATATGGCCAAGGCTACACCTTC.

CDR3 sequence: CASSLAPRGRGGNTIYF. The CDR3, as DNA: TGTGCCAGCAGCTTAGCACCCCGGGGTCGGGGTGGAAACACCATATATTTT. V is TRBV11-2 and J is TRBJ1-3; D not resolved. Trimming took off 1 base at V and 3 bases at J, with 16 bases between the two ends. In germline, CDR1 is SGHAT, CDR2 FQNNGV. This CDR3 is 17 amino acids long.

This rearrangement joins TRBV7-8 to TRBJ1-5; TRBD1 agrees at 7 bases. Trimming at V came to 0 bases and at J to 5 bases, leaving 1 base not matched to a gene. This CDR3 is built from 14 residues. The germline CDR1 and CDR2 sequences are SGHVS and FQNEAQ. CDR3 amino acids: CASSLAGGYQPQHF. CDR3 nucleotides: TGTGCCAGCAGCTTAGCAGGGGGCTATCAGCCCCAGCATTTT.

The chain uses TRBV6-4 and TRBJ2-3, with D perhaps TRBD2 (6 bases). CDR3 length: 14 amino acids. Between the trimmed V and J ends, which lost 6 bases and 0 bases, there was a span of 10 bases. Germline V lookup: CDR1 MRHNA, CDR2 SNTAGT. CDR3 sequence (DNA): TGTGCCAGCAGCGAGGGGAGGAGCACAGATACGCAGTATTTT. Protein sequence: CASSEGRSTDTQYF.

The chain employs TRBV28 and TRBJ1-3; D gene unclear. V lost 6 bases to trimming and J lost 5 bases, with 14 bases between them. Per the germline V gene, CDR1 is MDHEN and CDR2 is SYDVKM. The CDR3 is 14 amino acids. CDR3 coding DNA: TGTGCCAGCAGAAAGGCCTGGAGGAGAAACACCATATATTTT. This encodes CASRKAWRRNTIYF.

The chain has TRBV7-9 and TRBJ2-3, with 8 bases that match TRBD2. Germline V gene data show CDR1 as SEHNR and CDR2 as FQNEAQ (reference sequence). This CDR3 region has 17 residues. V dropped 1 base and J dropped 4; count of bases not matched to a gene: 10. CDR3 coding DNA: TGTGCCAGCAGCTTAGTGGGACTAGAAACGTATGCAGATACGCAGTATTTT. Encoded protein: CASSLVGLETYADTQYF.

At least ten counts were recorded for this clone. The CDR3 nucleotides are TGTGCCAGCAGTTACTCACGGGGAAGTAGGTCCCAGCATTTT. Its translation is CASSYSRGSRSQHF. V and J are TRBV6-5 and TRBJ1-5; D is ambiguous. V was cut by 0 bases and J by 11 bases, with 14 bases left in between. There are 14 residues in the CDR3. The germline gives CDR1 MNHEY, CDR2 SVGAGI.

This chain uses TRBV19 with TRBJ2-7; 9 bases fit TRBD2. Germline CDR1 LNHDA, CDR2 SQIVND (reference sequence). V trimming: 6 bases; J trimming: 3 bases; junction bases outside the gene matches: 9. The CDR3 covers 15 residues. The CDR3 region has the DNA TGTGCCAGTAGCGCTACGGGACTAGCTGTCTACGAGCAGTACTTC. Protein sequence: CASSATGLAVYEQYF.

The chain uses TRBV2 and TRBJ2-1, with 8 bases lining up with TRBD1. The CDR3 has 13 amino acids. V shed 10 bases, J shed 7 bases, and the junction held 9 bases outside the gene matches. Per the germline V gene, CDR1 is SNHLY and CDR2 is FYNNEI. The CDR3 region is CATKTGAGNEQFF. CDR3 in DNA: TGTGCCACTAAGACAGGGGCTGGTAATGAGCAGTTCTTC.